This is a list of T cell receptor beta chains from one sample in a study of blood T cell repertoires in COVID-19. The assay was immunoSEQ multiplex PCR, and TCRdb's table has in-frame clones only and misses some. The data contain about 480,000 clones, around 89% of them singletons. Sequenced input: PBMCs or T cells enriched from blood (not recorded which). Source of these receptors: a woman in her 40s who had recovered from COVID-19. Both conserved end residues are part of each CDR3. A D gene is named only where the DNA matches it firmly. A row's size may be missing; if present it is once, few, many or a size class.

V gene	D gene	clone size	J gene	CDR3 DNA	CDR3 protein
TRBV11-1	-	-	TRBJ1-5	TGTGCCAGCAGCACAGATAGCAATCAGCCCCAGCATTTT	CASSTDSNQPQHF
TRBV5-1	-	-	TRBJ2-3	TGCGCCAGCAGCTTGGTACTTGAGAGCACAGATACGCAGTATTTT	CASSLVLESTDTQYF
TRBV19	-	-	TRBJ2-5	TGTGCCAGTAGTAACGGGCGGGGAAGCACCCAGTACTTC	CASSNGRGSTQYF
TRBV29-1	-	-	TRBJ2-1	TGCAGCGTTGATGACAGGAGGCCGCAGTTCTTC	CSVDDRRPQFF
TRBV19	-	once	TRBJ1-5	TGTGCCAGTAGTCTAGGGGCAGGCAATCAGCCCCAGCATTTT	CASSLGAGNQPQHF
TRBV11-3	-	-	TRBJ2-2	TGTGCCAGCAGCTTTGGACAGAACTTAGATTCGAACACCGGGGAGCTGTTTTTT	CASSFGQNLDSNTGELFF
TRBV9	-	-	TRBJ2-7	TGTGCCAGCAGCGTAGGAGTCCGGGACAACTCCTACGAGCAGTACTTC	CASSVGVRDNSYEQYF
TRBV5-8	-	-	TRBJ2-3	TGTGCCAGCAGCTTTGCGGGCGGGGATACGCAGTATTTT	CASSFAGGDTQYF
TRBV14	-	few	TRBJ1-2	TGTGCCAGCAGTCCTACACGAGGGGGAATGAACTATGGCTACACCTTC	CASSPTRGGMNYGYTF
TRBV6-6	TRBD2	-	TRBJ2-5	TGTGCCAGCAGTCCGGGGCTTAATAGCGGGCCCTACCAAGAGACCCAGTACTTC	CASSPGLNSGPYQETQYF
TRBV15	TRBD1	-	TRBJ1-1	TGTGCCACCAGAAAGGACAGGGGAGGCACTGAAGCTTTCTTT	CATRKDRGGTEAFF
TRBV5-4	-	-	TRBJ2-1	TGTGCCAGCAGCCAAGTCAGGCGGGGACGTTCCTACAATGAGCAGTTCTTC	CASSQVRRGRSYNEQFF
TRBV7-9	-	-	TRBJ2-7	TGTGCCAGCAGCTTAGATGCAGGGAGGGAGCAGTACTTC	CASSLDAGREQYF
TRBV6-4	TRBD1	-	TRBJ2-1	TGTGCCAGCAGTGACGGGGACAGGGGGGATGCCAATGAGCAGTTCTTC	CASSDGDRGDANEQFF
TRBV5-1	-	-	TRBJ2-7	TGCGCCAGCAGCTTGGGCAGGGCTTACGAGCAGTACTTC	CASSLGRAYEQYF
TRBV12-3/TRBV12-4	-	-	TRBJ2-7	TGTGCCAGCAGTTTAGCCGGCGAGCAGTACTTC	CASSLAGEQYF
TRBV4-1	-	few	TRBJ2-7	TGCGCCAGCAGCCAGACACGGGACTTAAACTACGAGCAGTACTTC	CASSQTRDLNYEQYF
TRBV12-3/TRBV12-4	-	-	TRBJ2-7	TGTGCCAGCAGTCCCTACTCCTACGAGCAGTACTTC	CASSPYSYEQYF
TRBV5-8	TRBD2	-	TRBJ2-1	TGTGCCAGCAGCCCGGGACTAGCGGGAATCTACAATGAGCAGTTCTTC	CASSPGLAGIYNEQFF
TRBV3-1/TRBV3-2	-	-	TRBJ2-3	TGTGCCAGCAGTCCCCCTGGCCTCATACCAGATACGCAGTATTTT	CASSPPGLIPDTQYF
TRBV18	TRBD2	-	TRBJ2-1	TGTGCCAGCTCACCAGGACTAGCCGATGAGCAGTTCTTC	CASSPGLADEQFF
TRBV15	-	-	TRBJ2-3	TGTGCCACCAGCAGAGGAGACGGGAGCACAGATACGCAGTATTTT	CATSRGDGSTDTQYF
TRBV7-9	TRBD1	-	TRBJ1-4	TGTGCCAGCAGCTACGACAGGGATTTTGAAAAACTGTTTTTT	CASSYDRDFEKLFF
TRBV4-1	TRBD1	once	TRBJ2-7	TGCGCCAGCAGCCAAGCCCCGGACAGGGGAACCTACGAGCAGTACTTC	CASSQAPDRGTYEQYF
TRBV12-5	-	-	TRBJ2-3	TGTGCTAGTGGGAAGCCAGATACGCAGTATTTT	CASGKPDTQYF
TRBV5-5	-	-	TRBJ1-1	TGTGCCAGCAGCTTGGGCAGGGCGGGGACTGAAGCTTTCTTT	CASSLGRAGTEAFF
TRBV5-6	-	-	TRBJ2-1	TGTGCCAGCAGCTTGGCCAACCAGGGCACGATCTACAATGAGCAGTTCTTC	CASSLANQGTIYNEQFF
TRBV5-1	TRBD1	-	TRBJ1-3	TGCGCCAGCAGCTTCCAAGGGACAGGGAGTGGAAACACCATATATTTT	CASSFQGTGSGNTIYF
TRBV5-8	-	once	TRBJ1-1	TGTGCCAGCAGCTTGTGGACAGCAAACACTGAAGCTTTCTTT	CASSLWTANTEAFF
TRBV29-1	TRBD1	-	TRBJ2-1	TGCAGCGTTGGGGGGACAGCGAGCTCCTACAATGAGCAGTTCTTC	CSVGGTASSYNEQFF
TRBV12-5	-	-	TRBJ1-1	TGTGCTAGTGGTTTCCCCCTCGGGGGGGGCACTGAAGCTTTCTTT	CASGFPLGGGTEAFF
TRBV30	-	-	TRBJ1-1	TGTGCCTGGAGCCATACCCGAGGGTCCACTGAAGCTTTCTTT	CAWSHTRGSTEAFF